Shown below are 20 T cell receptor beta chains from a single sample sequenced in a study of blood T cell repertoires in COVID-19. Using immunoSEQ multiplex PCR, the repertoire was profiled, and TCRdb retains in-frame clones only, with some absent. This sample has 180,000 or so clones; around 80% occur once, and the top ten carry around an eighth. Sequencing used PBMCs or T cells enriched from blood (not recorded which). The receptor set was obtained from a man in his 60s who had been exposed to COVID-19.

CDR3 in DNA: TGTGCCATCACTCCGACTAGCGGACAAACCTACGAGCAGTACTTC. Its protein product is CAITPTSGQTYEQYF. The chain carries TRBV10-3 and TRBJ2-7; TRBD2 aligns across 9 bases. The CDR3 is made up of 15 amino acids. Trimming cost V 7 bases and J 2 bases; bases outside gene matches: 9. Looked up from germline, CDR1 is ENHRY and CDR2 is SYGVKD.

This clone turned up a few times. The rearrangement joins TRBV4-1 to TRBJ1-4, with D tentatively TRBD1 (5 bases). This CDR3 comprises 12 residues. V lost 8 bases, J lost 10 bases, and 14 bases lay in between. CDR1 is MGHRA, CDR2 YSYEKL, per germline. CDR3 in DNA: TGCGCCAGCTGGGGAGGGGTTGGAAAACTGTTTTTT. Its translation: CASWGGVGKLFF.

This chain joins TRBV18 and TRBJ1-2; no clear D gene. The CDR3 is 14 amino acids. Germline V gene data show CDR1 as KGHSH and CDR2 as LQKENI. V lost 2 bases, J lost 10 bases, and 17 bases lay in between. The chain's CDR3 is CASSPGSRGGDYTF. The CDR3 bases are TGTGCCAGCTCACCAGGTTCCCGCGGAGGAGACTACACCTTC.

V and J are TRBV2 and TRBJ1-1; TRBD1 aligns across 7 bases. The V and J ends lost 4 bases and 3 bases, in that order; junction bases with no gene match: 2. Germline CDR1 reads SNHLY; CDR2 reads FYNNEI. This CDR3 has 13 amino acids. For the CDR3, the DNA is TGTGCCAGCAGTGCCGACAGGGACACTGAAGCTTTCTTT. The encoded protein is CASSADRDTEAFF. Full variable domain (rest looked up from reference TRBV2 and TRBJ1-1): EPEVTQTPSHQVTQMGQEVILRCVPISNHLYFYWYRQILGQKVEFLVSFYNNEISEKSEIFDDQFSVERPDGSNFTLKIRSTKLEDSAMYFCASSADRDTEAFFGQGTRLTVV.

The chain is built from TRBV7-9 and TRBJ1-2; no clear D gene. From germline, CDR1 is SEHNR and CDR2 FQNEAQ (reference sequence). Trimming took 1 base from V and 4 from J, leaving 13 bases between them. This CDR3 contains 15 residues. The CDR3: CASSLETGWSYGYTF. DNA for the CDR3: TGTGCCAGCAGCTTAGAGACTGGGTGGAGCTATGGCTACACCTTC. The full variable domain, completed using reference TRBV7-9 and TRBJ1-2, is DTGVSQNPRHKITKRGQNVTFRCDPISEHNRLYWYRQTLGQGPEFLTYFQNEAQLEKSRLLSDRFSAERPKGSFSTLEIQRTEQGDSAMYLCASSLETGWSYGYTFGSGTRLTVV.

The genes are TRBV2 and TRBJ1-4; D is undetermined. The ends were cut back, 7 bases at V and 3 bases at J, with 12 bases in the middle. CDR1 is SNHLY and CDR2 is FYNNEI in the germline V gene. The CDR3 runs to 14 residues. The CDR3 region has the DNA TGTGCCAGCATGCGAGGGATGGCTAATGAAAAACTGTTTTTT. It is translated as CASMRGMANEKLFF. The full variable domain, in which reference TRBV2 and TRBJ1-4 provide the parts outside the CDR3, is EPEVTQTPSHQVTQMGQEVILRCVPISNHLYFYWYRQILGQKVEFLVSFYNNEISEKSEIFDDQFSVERPDGSNFTLKIRSTKLEDSAMYFCASMRGMANEKLFFGSGTQLSVL.

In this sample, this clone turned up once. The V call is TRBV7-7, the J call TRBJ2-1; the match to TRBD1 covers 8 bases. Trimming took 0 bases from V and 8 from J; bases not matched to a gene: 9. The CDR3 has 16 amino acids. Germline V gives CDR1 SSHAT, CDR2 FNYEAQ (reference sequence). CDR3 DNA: TGTGCCAGCAGCTTAGCGCAAGGACAGGGTATCGATGAGCAGTTCTTC. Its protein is CASSLAQGQGIDEQFF.

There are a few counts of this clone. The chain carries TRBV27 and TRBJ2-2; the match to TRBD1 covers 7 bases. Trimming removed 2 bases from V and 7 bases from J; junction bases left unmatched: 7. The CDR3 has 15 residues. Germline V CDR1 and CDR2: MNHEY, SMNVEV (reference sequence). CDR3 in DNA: TGTGCCAGCAGTTTACCCTCGACAGGGCTCGGGGAGCTGTTTTTT. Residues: CASSLPSTGLGELFF.

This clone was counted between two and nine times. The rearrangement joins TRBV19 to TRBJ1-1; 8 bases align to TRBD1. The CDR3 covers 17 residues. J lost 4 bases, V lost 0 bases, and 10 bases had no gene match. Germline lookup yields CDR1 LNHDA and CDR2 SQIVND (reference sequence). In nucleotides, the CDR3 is TGTGCCAGTAGTATAGACAGGACAGGGTCAGGTTTCACTGAAGCTTTCTTT. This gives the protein CASSIDRTGSGFTEAFF.

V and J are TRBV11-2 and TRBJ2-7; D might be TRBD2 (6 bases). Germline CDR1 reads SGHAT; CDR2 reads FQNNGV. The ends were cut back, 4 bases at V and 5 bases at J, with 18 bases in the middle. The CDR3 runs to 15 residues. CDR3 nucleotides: TGTGCCAGCAGCTCCCGGGACTCCGGCTCAAACGAGCAGTACTTC. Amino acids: CASSSRDSGSNEQYF.

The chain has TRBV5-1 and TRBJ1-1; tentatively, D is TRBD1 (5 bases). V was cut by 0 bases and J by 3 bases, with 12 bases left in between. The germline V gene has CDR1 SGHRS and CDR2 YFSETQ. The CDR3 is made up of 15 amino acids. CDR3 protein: CASSLVGGMDTEAFF. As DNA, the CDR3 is TGCGCCAGCAGCTTGGTGGGGGGGATGGACACTGAAGCTTTCTTT.

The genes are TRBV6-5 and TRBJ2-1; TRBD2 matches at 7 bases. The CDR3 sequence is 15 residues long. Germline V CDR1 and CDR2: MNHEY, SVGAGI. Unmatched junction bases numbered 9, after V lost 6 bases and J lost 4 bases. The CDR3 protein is CASRGEGSWYNEQFF. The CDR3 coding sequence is TGTGCCAGCAGGGGGGAGGGGAGTTGGTACAATGAGCAGTTCTTC.

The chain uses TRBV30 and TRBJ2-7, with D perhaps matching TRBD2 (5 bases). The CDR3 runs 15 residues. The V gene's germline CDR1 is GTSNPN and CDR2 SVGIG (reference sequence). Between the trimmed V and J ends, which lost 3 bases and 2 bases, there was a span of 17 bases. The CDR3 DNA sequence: TGTGCCTGGAGCGGGAAAAAGCCGAGGGCCTACGAGCAGTACTTC. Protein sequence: CAWSGKKPRAYEQYF.

DNA for the CDR3: TGTGCCAGCAGGGCCGGACAGACTTCGAACACTGAAGCTTTCTTT. Translated: CASRAGQTSNTEAFF. The chain combines TRBV2 with TRBJ1-1, with D maybe TRBD1 (6 bases). The CDR3 is 15 amino acids. Trimming removed 6 bases from V and 1 base from J, with 15 bases in between. The V gene's germline CDR1 is SNHLY and CDR2 FYNNEI.

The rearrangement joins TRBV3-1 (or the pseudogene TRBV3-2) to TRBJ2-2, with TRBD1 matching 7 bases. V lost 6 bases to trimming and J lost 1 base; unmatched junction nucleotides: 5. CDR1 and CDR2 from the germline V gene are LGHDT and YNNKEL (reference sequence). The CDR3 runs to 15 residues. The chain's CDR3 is CASRLTGRNTGELFF. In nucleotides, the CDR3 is TGTGCCAGCAGACTGACAGGGAGGAACACCGGGGAGCTGTTTTTT.

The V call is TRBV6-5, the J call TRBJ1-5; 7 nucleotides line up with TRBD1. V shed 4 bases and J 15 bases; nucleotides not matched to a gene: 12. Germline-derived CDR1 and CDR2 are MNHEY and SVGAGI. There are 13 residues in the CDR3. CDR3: CASSLDGAGGPHF. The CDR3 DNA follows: TGTGCCAGCAGTTTAGACGGGGCAGGGGGACCGCATTTT.

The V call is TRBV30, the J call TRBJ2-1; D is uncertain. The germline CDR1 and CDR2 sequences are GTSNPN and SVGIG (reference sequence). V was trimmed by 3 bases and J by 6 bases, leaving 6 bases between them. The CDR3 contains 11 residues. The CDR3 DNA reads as TGTGCCTGGAGGTATTTCAATGAGCAGTTCTTC. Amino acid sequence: CAWRYFNEQFF.

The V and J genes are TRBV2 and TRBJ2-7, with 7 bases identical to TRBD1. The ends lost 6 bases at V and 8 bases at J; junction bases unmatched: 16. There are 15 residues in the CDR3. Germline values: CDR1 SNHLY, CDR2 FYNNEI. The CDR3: CASSPGGQMSQKQYF. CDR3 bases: TGTGCCAGCAGCCCTGGGGGACAGATGAGTCAAAAGCAGTACTTC.

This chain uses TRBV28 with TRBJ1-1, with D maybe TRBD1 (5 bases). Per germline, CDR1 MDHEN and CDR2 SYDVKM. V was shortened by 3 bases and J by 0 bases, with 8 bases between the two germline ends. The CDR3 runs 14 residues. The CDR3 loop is CASSLTDMNTEAFF. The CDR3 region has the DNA TGTGCCAGCAGTTTGACAGACATGAACACTGAAGCTTTCTTT.

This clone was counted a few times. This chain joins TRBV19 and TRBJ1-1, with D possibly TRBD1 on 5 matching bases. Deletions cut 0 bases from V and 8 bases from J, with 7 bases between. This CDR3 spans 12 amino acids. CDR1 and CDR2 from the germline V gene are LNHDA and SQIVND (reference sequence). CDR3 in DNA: TGTGCCAGTAGTATAGATGGGGCAGAAGCTTTCTTT. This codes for CASSIDGAEAFF. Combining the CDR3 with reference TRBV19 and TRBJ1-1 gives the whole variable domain DGGITQSPKYLFRKEGQNVTLSCEQNLNHDAMYWYRQDPGQGLRLIYYSQIVNDFQKGDIAEGYSVSREKKESFPLTVTSAQKNPTAFYLCASSIDGAEAFFGQGTRLTVV.